The 17 T cell receptor beta chains reported below all come from one sample, sequenced in a study of cytomegalovirus exposure and HLA in healthy donors. The data were produced by immunoSEQ multiplex PCR, yet TCRdb's version contains in-frame clones alone and is incomplete. The sample has 100,000 to 150,000 clones; roughly 95% are singletons. Input material: PBMCs. These receptors all stem from a man between 18 and 29 years old in good health and CMV-seronegative.

Concerning this clone: Other DNA sequences in this sample translate to the same CDR3. The rearrangement links TRBV18 to TRBJ2-3; a weak D match, TRBD2 (6 bases). The germline V gene has CDR1 KGHSH and CDR2 LQKENI. This CDR3 spans 16 amino acids. The V gene lost 0 bases and the J gene lost 4 bases, with 14 bases spanning the gap. CDR3: CASSPPGLGGADTQYF. As DNA, the CDR3 is TGTGCCAGCTCACCACCGGGGCTAGGAGGGGCAGATACGCAGTATTTT.

The genes are TRBV7-8 and TRBJ1-2, with D possibly TRBD1 on 6 matching bases. The germline gives CDR1 SGHVS, CDR2 FQNEAQ. The CDR3 runs to 14 residues. V lost 5 bases and J 4 bases, leaving 14 bases between the germline ends. CDR3 nucleotides: TGTGCCAGCAGCCCGAGCCAGGGGTCCTATGGCTACACCTTC. Translation: CASSPSQGSYGYTF.

The rearrangement uses TRBV7-9 and TRBJ2-3, with a possible D match to TRBD2 (5 bases). The germline V gene encodes CDR1 SEHNR and CDR2 FQNEAQ (reference sequence). CDR3 length: 13 residues. Trimming stripped 5 bases from V and 3 bases from J, with 9 bases between. As DNA, the CDR3 is TGTGCCAGCAGCCCAGAGCGGACAGATACGCAGTATTTT. Protein sequence: CASSPERTDTQYF.

This clone occurred a few times. The chain couples TRBV7-2 to TRBJ2-7; D is possibly TRBD1 (6 bases). This CDR3 has 14 amino acids. Trimming cost V 1 base and J 7 bases, with 14 bases left between them. Germline values: CDR1 SGHTA, CDR2 FQGNSA. CDR3 sequence: CASSLVQGSKEQYF. In DNA, the CDR3 is TGTGCCAGCAGCTTAGTACAGGGCTCTAAGGAGCAGTACTTC.

The rearrangement uses TRBV4-2 and TRBJ2-7, with 7 bases that match TRBD2. CDR3 length: 16 residues. V lost 4 bases, J lost 6 bases, and 15 bases stayed unmatched. Germline V lookup: CDR1 LGHNA, CDR2 YNFKEQ. CDR3 nucleotides: TGTGCCAGCAGCCCTCTTTTGAGGGAGGGCCTCCGCGAGCAGTACTTC. This translates into CASSPLLREGLREQYF.

This chain links TRBV7-3 with TRBJ2-3, with TRBD2 identical over 12 bases. Germline CDR1 SGHTA, CDR2 FQGTGA. The CDR3 totals 16 residues. V shed 4 bases and J 2 bases; nucleotides not matched to a gene: 4. CDR3 bases: TGTGCCAGCAGCTCCGCTAGCGGGAGGGACACAGATACGCAGTATTTT. Its translation: CASSSASGRDTDTQYF.

The chain uses TRBV7-2 and TRBJ1-5; 7 bases agree with TRBD1. Germline V gene sequence: CDR1 SGHTA, CDR2 FQGNSA. Trimming took 5 bases from V and 3 from J; bases not matched to a gene: 10. This CDR3 has 16 amino acids. The CDR3 is CASSPSTGSTNQPQHF. The CDR3 bases are TGTGCCAGCAGCCCATCGACAGGGAGCACCAATCAGCCCCAGCATTTT.

For this clone: Other DNA sequences in this sample translate to the same CDR3. The CDR3 loop is CASSRGNTEAFF. The CDR3 DNA reads as TGTGCCAGCAGTAGGGGGAACACTGAAGCTTTCTTT. The gene calls are TRBV6-1 and TRBJ1-1; tentative D call: TRBD1 (5 bases). The CDR3 runs to 12 residues. Trimming took 5 bases from V and 1 from J, leaving 5 bases between them. Germline lookup yields CDR1 MNHNS and CDR2 SASEGT.

This rearrangement joins TRBV19 to TRBJ2-7; D possibly corresponds to TRBD2 (6 bases). The V gene lost 5 bases and the J gene lost 3 bases, with 11 bases spanning the gap. This CDR3 is built from 13 residues. The germline V gene has CDR1 LNHDA and CDR2 SQIVND (reference sequence). The CDR3 nucleotides are TGTGCCAGTAGTGGAATTAGCGGCTACGAGCAGTACTTC. Residues: CASSGISGYEQYF.

The chain employs TRBV19 and TRBJ2-6; maybe TRBD1 (5 bases). Between the trimmed V and J ends, which lost 4 bases and 0 bases, there was a span of 16 bases. The germline gives CDR1 LNHDA, CDR2 SQIVND (reference sequence). CDR3 size: 18 residues. CDR3: CASSTRGHTASGANVLTF. CDR3 nucleotide sequence: TGTGCCAGTAGTACGCGAGGACATACCGCCTCTGGGGCCAACGTCCTGACTTTC.

The table lists this clone with a count of one. The rearrangement uses TRBV19 and TRBJ1-3, with D possibly matching TRBD1 (5 bases). CDR1 and CDR2 (germline): LNHDA, SQIVND (reference sequence). This CDR3 has 13 amino acids. Between the trimmed V and J ends, which lost 9 bases and 0 bases, there was a span of 9 bases. The CDR3 DNA reads as TGTGCCAGCAAAGACAGCTCTGGAAACACCATATATTTT. Protein sequence: CASKDSSGNTIYF.

The chain is built from TRBV11-2 and TRBJ1-1, with D perhaps TRBD1 (5 bases). The V and J ends lost 3 bases and 1 base respectively, with 12 bases between them. CDR3 length equals 15 residues. CDR1 is SGHAT and CDR2 is FQNNGV in the germline V gene. Here the CDR3 DNA reads TGTGCCAGCAGCTTTGGGGCCACAGAGAACACTGAAGCTTTCTTT. It translates to CASSFGATENTEAFF.

The chain is built from TRBV6-5 and TRBJ2-7, with 11 nucleotides matching TRBD2. V lost 6 bases, J lost 5 bases, and 9 bases stayed unmatched. Germline lookup yields CDR1 MNHEY and CDR2 SVGAGI. The CDR3 runs 15 residues. In DNA form, the CDR3 reads TGTGCCAGCAGAACCCTGGGACTAGCGGCCAACGAGCAGTACTTC. Its protein is CASRTLGLAANEQYF.

The rearrangement links TRBV19 to TRBJ2-1, with D tentatively TRBD1 (8 bases). The CDR3 is 14 residues long. Trimming took off 5 bases at V and 5 bases at J, with 13 bases between the two ends. Germline lookup yields CDR1 LNHDA and CDR2 SQIVND (reference sequence). This CDR3 is CASSDRGGDNEQFF. The DNA of the CDR3 is TGTGCCAGTAGTGACAGGGGAGGGGACAATGAGCAGTTCTTC.

The chain employs TRBV4-3 and TRBJ2-7, with TRBD2 matching over 9 bases. Per the germline V gene, CDR1 is LGHNA and CDR2 is YSLEER. V shed 0 bases and J 3 bases; nucleotides not matched to a gene: 6. The length of the CDR3 is 16 residues. For the CDR3, the DNA is TGCGCCAGCAGCCAAGACACTAGCGGGTGGGTCTACGAGCAGTACTTC. Protein: CASSQDTSGWVYEQYF.

The V gene is TRBV4-2, the J gene TRBJ2-2, with 9 nucleotides matching TRBD1. The germline V gene encodes CDR1 LGHNA and CDR2 YNFKEQ. The ends lost 2 bases at V and 5 bases at J; junction bases unmatched: 3. The CDR3 spans 15 residues. CDR3 residues: CASSQTGGRTGELFF. The DNA of the CDR3 is TGTGCCAGCAGCCAAACAGGGGGCAGAACCGGGGAGCTGTTTTTT.

The V gene is TRBV6-1, the J gene TRBJ1-2, with D possibly TRBD1 on 5 matching bases. V was shortened by 3 bases and J by 4 bases, with 12 bases between the two germline ends. The CDR3 runs 14 residues. Germline CDR1 is MNHNS and CDR2 is SASEGT. The CDR3 spells CASSDEGASYGYTF. The DNA of the CDR3 is TGTGCCAGCAGTGATGAAGGGGCTTCCTATGGCTACACCTTC.